This section outlines one TCR beta chain sequence together with its context. V shed 8 bases and J 7 bases; nucleotides not matched to a gene: 7. The CDR3 totals 13 residues. Looked up from germline, CDR1 is KGHSH and CDR2 is LQKENI. This table comes from immunoSEQ multiplex PCR, and its TCRdb copy is limited to in-frame clones, with some not included. The sample records around 510,000 clones, around 96% being singletons. CD45RA-negative memory and CD45RA+ naive subsets were split from the CD4+ cells. The data were obtained in a study of shared clonotypes between healthy human individuals. This TCR was recovered from a woman aged 30 to 39 in good health. The chain is built from TRBV18 and TRBJ1-2, with 10 bases that match TRBD1. The sample taken for sequencing was naive CD4+ T cells sorted from blood. Described subset: CD45RA+ positively selected. CDR3 sequence reads: CASERQGAGGYTF. The CDR3 coding sequence is TGTGCCAGCGAAAGACAGGGGGCTGGTGGCTACACCTTC.